Sequencing of this T cell receptor (beta chain) was carried out in a study of Ad26.COV2.S vaccination and SARS-CoV-2 variants. The study's findings and limits: Comparable non-spike TCR breadth was observed in vaccine and placebo recipients. Substantial breadth was reportedly displayed by spike-specific CD8+ and CD4+ T cell responses after vaccination.

This table comes from immunoSEQ multiplex PCR, and its TCRdb copy is limited to in-frame clones, with some not included. The data contain approximately 400,000 clones, about 83% of them singletons. Treatment: roughly 19 received Ad26.COV2.S at low or high dose, single or two shots; five or six received placebo; per-sample allocation not given. Sampling was done on day 63 after the first vaccine or placebo injection. Boston hosted the donor, who was an adult aged 18-55 years. Built on an Ad26 vector, the vaccine expressed Wuhan-strain SARS-CoV-2 spike. This CDR3 is 14 amino acids long. From germline, CDR1 is MNHEY and CDR2 SVGAGI. Trimming left V 1 base short and J 10 bases short, with 11 bases between. Details on this clone: Its target is unknown.

The source of this sequence is a person aged 18-65 years who received the Ad26.COV2.S COVID-19 vaccine or a placebo. This chain connects TRBV6-5 to TRBJ1-6, with D possibly being TRBD1 (6 bases). Specimen: peripheral blood, collected in a trial of Ad26.COV2.S vaccine versus placebo. CDR3 in DNA: TGTGCCAGCAGTTACTTCAGGGGAGAATCACCCCTCCACTTT. It yields the protein CASSYFRGESPLHF.